This T cell receptor beta chain was identified during a study of blood T cell repertoires in COVID-19. Study background: Researchers got acute and convalescent COVID-19 samples from the United States, Italy and Spain. PBMCs, B-cell-depleted T cells, or T cells were the source of the cDNA or gDNA that made up the material.

Enrolled through a virtual design, the participants were between about 18 and 100 years of age and came from about two dozen US areas. Profiled with immunoSEQ multiplex PCR; TCRdb holds only in-frame clones, not every one. The profile shows over 350,000 clones, more than 75% of them singletons. This clone was seen a handful of times. The sample taken for sequencing was PBMCs or T cells enriched from blood (not recorded which). The source of this sequence is a woman aged 18-30 years who had recovered from COVID-19.

The CDR3 loop is CASSSAGPNNQPQHF. In nucleotides, the CDR3 is TGTGCCAGCAGCTCCGCGGGGCCGAACAATCAGCCCCAGCATTTT. The chain joins TRBV7-9 to TRBJ1-5; maybe TRBD1 (5 bases). Germline CDR1 SEHNR, CDR2 FQNEAQ (reference sequence). The CDR3 is made up of 15 amino acids. The V and J ends lost 4 bases and 3 bases respectively, with 13 bases between them.